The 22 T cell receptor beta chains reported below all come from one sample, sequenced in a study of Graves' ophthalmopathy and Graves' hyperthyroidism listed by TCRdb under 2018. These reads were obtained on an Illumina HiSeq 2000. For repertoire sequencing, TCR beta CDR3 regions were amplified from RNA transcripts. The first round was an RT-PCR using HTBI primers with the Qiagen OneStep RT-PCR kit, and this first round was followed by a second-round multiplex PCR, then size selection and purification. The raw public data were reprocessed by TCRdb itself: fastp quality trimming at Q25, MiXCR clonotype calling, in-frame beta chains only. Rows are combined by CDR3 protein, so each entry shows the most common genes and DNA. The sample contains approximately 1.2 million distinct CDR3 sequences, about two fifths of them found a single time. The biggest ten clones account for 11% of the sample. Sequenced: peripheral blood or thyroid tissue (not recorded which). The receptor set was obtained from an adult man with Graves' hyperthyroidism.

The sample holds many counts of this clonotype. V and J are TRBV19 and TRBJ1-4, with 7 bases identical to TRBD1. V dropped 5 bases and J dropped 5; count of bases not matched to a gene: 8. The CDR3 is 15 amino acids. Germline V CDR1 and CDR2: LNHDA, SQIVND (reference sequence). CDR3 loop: CASSRRGQMNEKLFF. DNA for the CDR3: TGTGCCAGTAGTCGAAGGGGACAGATGAATGAAAAACTGTTTTTT.

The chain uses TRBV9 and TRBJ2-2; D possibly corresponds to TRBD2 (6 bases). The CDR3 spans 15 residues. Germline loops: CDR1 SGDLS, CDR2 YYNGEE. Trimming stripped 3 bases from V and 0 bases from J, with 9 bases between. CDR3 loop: CASSGDFSNTGELFF. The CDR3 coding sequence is TGTGCCAGCAGCGGGGACTTTTCGAACACCGGGGAGCTGTTTTTT.

The chain's CDR3 is CASSFGSRDRGGELFF. The CDR3 DNA reads as TGTGCCAGCAGCTTCGGCAGCCGGGACAGAGGCGGGGAGCTGTTTTTT. The chain carries TRBV11-2 and TRBJ2-2; 7 bases align to TRBD1. The CDR3 sequence is 16 residues long. V lost 3 bases, J lost 7 bases, and 11 bases stayed unmatched. CDR1 and CDR2 from the germline V gene are SGHAT and FQNNGV.

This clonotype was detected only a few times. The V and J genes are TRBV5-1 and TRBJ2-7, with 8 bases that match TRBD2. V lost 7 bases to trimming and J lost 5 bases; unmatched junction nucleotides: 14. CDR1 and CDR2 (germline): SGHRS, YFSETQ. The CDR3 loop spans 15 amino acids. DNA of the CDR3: TGCGCCAGCGGAATAACAAGCGGGGGTTCCCACGAGCAGTACTTC. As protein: CASGITSGGSHEQYF.

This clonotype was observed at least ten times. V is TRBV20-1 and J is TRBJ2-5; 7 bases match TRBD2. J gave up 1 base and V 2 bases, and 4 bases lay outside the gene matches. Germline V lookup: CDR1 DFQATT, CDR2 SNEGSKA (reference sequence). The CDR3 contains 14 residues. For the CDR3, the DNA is TGCAGTGCTAGAAAACTAGCGAGCCAAGAGACCCAGTACTTC. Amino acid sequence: CSARKLASQETQYF.

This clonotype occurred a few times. The CDR3: CASLSLVQFYSNQPQHF. The CDR3, as DNA: TGTGCCAGCCTCAGCTTGGTACAGTTCTATAGCAATCAGCCCCAGCATTTT. The V and J genes are TRBV7-9 and TRBJ1-5; D unresolved. Germline V gives CDR1 SEHNR, CDR2 FQNEAQ (reference sequence). The CDR3 sequence is 17 residues long. V was trimmed by 8 bases and J by 0 bases, leaving 20 bases between them.

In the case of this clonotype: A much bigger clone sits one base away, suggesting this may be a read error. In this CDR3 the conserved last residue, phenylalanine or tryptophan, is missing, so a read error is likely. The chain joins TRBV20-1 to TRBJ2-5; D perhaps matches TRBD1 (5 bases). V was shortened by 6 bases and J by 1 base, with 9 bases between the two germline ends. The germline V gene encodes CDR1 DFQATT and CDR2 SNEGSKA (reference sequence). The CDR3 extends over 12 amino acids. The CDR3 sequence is CSANRPQETQYY. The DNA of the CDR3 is TGCAGTGCCAACAGGCCCCAAGAGACCCAGTACTAC.

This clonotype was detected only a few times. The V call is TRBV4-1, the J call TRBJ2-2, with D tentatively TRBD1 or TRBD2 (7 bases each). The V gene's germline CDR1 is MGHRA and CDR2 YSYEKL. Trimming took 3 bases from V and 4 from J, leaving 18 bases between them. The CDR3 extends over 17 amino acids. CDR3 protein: CASSHLTGRVITGELFF. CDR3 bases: TGCGCCAGCAGCCATTTGACAGGGAGGGTTATCACCGGGGAGCTGTTTTTT.

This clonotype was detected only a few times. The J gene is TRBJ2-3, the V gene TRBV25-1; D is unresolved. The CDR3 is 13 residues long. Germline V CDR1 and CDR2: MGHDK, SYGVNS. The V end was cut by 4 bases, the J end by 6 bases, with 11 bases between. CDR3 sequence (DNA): TGTGCCAGCAGTGGGTTAGCTATTGATACGCAGTATTTT. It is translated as CASSGLAIDTQYF.

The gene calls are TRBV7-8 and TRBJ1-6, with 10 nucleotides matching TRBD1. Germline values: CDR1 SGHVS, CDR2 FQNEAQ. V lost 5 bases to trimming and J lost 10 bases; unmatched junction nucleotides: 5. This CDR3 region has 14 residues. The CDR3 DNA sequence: TGTGCCAGCAGCCATGGGACAGGGGACTCACCCCTCCACTTT. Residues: CASSHGTGDSPLHF.

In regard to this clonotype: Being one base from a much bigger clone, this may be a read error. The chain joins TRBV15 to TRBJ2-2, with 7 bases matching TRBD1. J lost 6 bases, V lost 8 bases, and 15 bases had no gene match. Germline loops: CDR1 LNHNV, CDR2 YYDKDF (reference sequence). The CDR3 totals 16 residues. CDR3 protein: CATHPRQGRGSGELFF. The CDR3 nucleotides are TGTGCCACCCACCCTCGACAGGGTCGGGGATCCGGGGAGCTGTTTTTT.

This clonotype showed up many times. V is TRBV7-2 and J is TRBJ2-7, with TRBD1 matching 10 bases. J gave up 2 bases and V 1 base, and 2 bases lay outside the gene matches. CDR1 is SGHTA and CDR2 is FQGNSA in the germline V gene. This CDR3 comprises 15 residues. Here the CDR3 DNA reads TGTGCCAGCAGCTTAGTGGGGACAGGGGCCTACGAGCAGTACTTC. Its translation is CASSLVGTGAYEQYF.

Here the CDR3 DNA reads TGTGCCAGCAGCCAAGACCCCGGGGCGGAAAGCAATCAGCCCCAGCATTTT. Its translation: CASSQDPGAESNQPQHF. The chain employs TRBV14 and TRBJ1-5, with D tentatively TRBD1 (5 bases). Germline loops: CDR1 SGHDN, CDR2 FVKESK. Trimming cost V 0 bases and J 1 base, with 13 bases left between them. The CDR3 is 17 amino acids.

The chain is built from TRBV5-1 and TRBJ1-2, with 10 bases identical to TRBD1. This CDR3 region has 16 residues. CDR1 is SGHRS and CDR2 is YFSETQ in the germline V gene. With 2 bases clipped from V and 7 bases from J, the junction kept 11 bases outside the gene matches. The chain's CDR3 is CASSFGTGANGGGYTF. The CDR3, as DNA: TGCGCCAGCAGCTTTGGGACAGGGGCAAACGGTGGTGGCTACACCTTC.

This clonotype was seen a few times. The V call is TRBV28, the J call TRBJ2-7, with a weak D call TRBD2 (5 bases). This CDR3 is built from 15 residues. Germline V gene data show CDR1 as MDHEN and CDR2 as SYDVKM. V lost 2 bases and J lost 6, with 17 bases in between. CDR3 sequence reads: CASSLVVPGGLEQYF. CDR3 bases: TGTGCCAGCAGTTTAGTTGTTCCGGGCGGGCTCGAGCAGTACTTC.

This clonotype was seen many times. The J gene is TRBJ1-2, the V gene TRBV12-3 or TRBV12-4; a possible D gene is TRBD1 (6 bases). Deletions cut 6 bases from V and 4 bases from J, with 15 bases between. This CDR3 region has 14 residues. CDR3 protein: CASSPQGHLYGYTF. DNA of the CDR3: TGTGCCAGCAGCCCCCAGGGACACCTCTATGGCTACACCTTC.

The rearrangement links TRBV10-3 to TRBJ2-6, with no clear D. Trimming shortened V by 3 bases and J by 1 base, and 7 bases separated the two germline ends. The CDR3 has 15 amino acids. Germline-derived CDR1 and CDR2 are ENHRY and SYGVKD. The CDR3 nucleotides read TGTGCCATCAGTGATCATGATTCTGGGGCCAACGTCCTGACTTTC. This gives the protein CAISDHDSGANVLTF.

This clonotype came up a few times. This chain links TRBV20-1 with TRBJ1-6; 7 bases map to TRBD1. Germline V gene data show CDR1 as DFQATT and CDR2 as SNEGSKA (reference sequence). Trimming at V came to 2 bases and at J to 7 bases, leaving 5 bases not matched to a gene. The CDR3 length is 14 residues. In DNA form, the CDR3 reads TGCAGTGCTAGAAGACAGGGATTCAATTCACCCCTCCACTTT. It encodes CSARRQGFNSPLHF.

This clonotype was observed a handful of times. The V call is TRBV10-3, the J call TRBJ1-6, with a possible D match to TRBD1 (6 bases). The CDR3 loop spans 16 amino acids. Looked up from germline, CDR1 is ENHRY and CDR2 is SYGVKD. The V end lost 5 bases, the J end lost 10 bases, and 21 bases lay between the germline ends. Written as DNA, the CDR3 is TGTGCCATCAGTCCGGTGCGGGGGCACGTCGGATCACCCCTCCACTTT. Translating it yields CAISPVRGHVGSPLHF.

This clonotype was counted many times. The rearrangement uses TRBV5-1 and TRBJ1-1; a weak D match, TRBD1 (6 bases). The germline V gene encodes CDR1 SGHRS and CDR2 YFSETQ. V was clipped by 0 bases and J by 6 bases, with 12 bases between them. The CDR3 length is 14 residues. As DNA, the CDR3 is TGCGCCAGCAGCTTGGGGACAGACACGTCTGAAGCTTTCTTT. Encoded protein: CASSLGTDTSEAFF. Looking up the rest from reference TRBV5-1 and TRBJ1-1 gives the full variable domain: KAGVTQTPRYLIKTRGQQVTLSCSPISGHRSVSWYQQTPGQGLQFLFEYFSETQRNKGNFPGRFSGRQFSNSRSEMNVSTLELGDSALYLCASSLGTDTSEAFFGQGTRLTVV.

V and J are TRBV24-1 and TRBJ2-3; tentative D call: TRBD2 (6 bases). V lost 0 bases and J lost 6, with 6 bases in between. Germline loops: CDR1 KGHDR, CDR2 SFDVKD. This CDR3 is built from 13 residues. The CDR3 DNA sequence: TGTGCCACCAGTGATTTGGGAGGGGATACGCAGTATTTT. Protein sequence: CATSDLGGDTQYF.

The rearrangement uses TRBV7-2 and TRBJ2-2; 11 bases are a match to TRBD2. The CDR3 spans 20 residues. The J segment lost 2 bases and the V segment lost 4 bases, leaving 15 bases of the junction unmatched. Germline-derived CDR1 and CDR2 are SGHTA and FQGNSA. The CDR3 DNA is TGTGCCAGCAGCTCGCAGCCGGGGCTAGCGGGAGGACCAAACACCGGGGAGCTGTTTTTT. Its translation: CASSSQPGLAGGPNTGELFF.